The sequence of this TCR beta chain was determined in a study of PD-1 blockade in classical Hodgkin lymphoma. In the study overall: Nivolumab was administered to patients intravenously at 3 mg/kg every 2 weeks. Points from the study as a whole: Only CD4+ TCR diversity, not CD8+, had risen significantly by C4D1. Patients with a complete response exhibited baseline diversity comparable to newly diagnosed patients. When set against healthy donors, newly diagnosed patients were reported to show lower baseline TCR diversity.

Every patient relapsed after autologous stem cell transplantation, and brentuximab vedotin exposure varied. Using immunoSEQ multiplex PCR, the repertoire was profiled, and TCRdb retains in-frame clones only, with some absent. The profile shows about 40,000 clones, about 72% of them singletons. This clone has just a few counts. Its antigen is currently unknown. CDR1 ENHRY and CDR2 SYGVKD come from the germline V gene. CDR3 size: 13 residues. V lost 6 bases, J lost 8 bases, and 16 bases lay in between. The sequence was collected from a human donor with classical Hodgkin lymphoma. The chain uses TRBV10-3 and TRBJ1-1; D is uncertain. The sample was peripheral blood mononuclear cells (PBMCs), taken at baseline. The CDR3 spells CAISEVDGIEAFF. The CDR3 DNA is TGTGCCATCAGCGAAGTTGACGGAATAGAAGCTTTCTTT.